The 5 T cell receptor beta chains reported below all come from one sample, sequenced in a study of shared clonotypes between healthy human individuals. Measured with immunoSEQ multiplex PCR; TCRdb has only the in-frame clones, and not every one. Of about 2.3 million clones listed, around 93% are singletons. The sequenced material came from naive CD4+ T cells from PBMCs. Indicated subset: CD45RA+ positively selected. The receptors shown here come from a man aged 18 to 29 in good health. Some clones in this sample may be carry-over from other donors' samples.

CDR3 sequence (DNA): TGCGCCAGCGCTAATCTTCCTAGCACAGATACGCAGTATTTT. Protein: CASANLPSTDTQYF. The genes are TRBV5-1 and TRBJ2-3; D gene unclear. The germline CDR1 and CDR2 sequences are SGHRS and YFSETQ. With 7 bases removed from V and 0 bases from J, the gap between germline ends came to 12 bases. This CDR3 contains 14 residues. The full variable domain, completed using reference TRBV5-1 and TRBJ2-3, is KAGVTQTPRYLIKTRGQQVTLSCSPISGHRSVSWYQQTPGQGLQFLFEYFSETQRNKGNFPGRFSGRQFSNSRSEMNVSTLELGDSALYLCASANLPSTDTQYFGPGTRLTVL.

In DNA form, the CDR3 reads TGTGCCAGCAGTTCCCAGGGCAAAGATACGCAGTATTTT. The encoded protein is CASSSQGKDTQYF. The genes are TRBV6-6 and TRBJ2-3; D perhaps matches TRBD1 (5 bases). The CDR3 runs to 13 residues. Germline CDR1 is MNHNY and CDR2 is SVGAGI (reference sequence). V was trimmed by 4 bases and J by 5 bases, leaving 10 bases between them.

The chain has TRBV5-1 and TRBJ1-1; D possibly corresponds to TRBD1 (5 bases). This CDR3 is 16 amino acids long. Between the trimmed V and J ends, which lost 0 bases and 0 bases, there was a span of 12 bases. The V gene's germline CDR1 is SGHRS and CDR2 YFSETQ. The CDR3 sequence is CASSLEGAHLNTEAFF. The CDR3 region has the DNA TGCGCCAGCAGCTTGGAAGGGGCCCATCTGAACACTGAAGCTTTCTTT.

The V gene is TRBV6-6, the J gene TRBJ2-6; weak D call: TRBD1 (5 bases). With 0 bases removed from V and 0 bases from J, the gap between germline ends came to 6 bases. CDR3 length equals 16 residues. Per germline, CDR1 MNHNY and CDR2 SVGAGI (reference sequence). CDR3 nucleotides: TGTGCCAGCAGTTACTCGACAGTCTCTGGGGCCAACGTCCTGACTTTC. Residues: CASSYSTVSGANVLTF.

The rearrangement links TRBV30 to TRBJ2-1, with TRBD2 matching over 9 bases. This CDR3 contains 14 residues. Germline V CDR1 and CDR2: GTSNPN, SVGIG (reference sequence). V shed 0 bases and J 10 bases; nucleotides not matched to a gene: 7. CDR3 residues: CAWSVIGLALEQFF. CDR3 coding DNA: TGTGCCTGGAGTGTGATTGGACTAGCGCTAGAGCAGTTCTTC.